This T cell receptor beta chain was captured in a study of blood T cell repertoires in COVID-19. About the study: T cells, B-cell-depleted T cells, or PBMCs supplied cDNA or gDNA.

Original handling: Scientists estimated how many nucleated cells there were by amplifying reference gene primers. Profiling relied on immunoSEQ multiplex PCR, and the TCRdb table lists in-frame clones only, not all of them. Clone size and the V and J calls come from that table; the DNA yielded D and trimming. The sample shows 250,000 to 350,000 clones, 70% to 90% of them seen only once. Germline lookup yields CDR1 SGDLS and CDR2 YYNGEE. The V and J ends lost 0 bases and 8 bases respectively, with 12 bases between them. This CDR3 is built from 14 residues. Sequencing was done on a sample of peripheral blood. The rearrangement links TRBV9 to TRBJ2-1, with a tentative D call TRBD1 (6 bases). This clonotype was sampled from a woman between 45 and 60 years old who had recovered from COVID-19. For the CDR3, the DNA is TGTGCCAGCAGCGTAGTTGGACAGCACCATGAGCAGTTCTTC. It yields the protein CASSVVGQHHEQFF.